This T cell receptor beta chain was sequenced for a study of cytomegalovirus exposure and HLA in healthy donors. Study findings and constraints: In vitro confirmation showed three CMV-associated chains to be CMV antigen specific. For TCR beta chains, V- and J-gene trimming was later linked to a missense DCLRE1C variant. Upon later analysis, HLA-associated TCR beta chains proved more clonally expanded than other, equally common chains. Researchers reported from a later analysis that most CMV-associated TCR beta chains appeared HLA-restricted.

The CDR3 is 16 residues long. The V and J ends lost 1 base and 4 bases respectively, with 14 bases between them. Per the germline V gene, CDR1 is SGHRS and CDR2 is YFSETQ. Amplification used 60 Vbeta primers and 13 Jbeta primers. Some clones are missing from TCRdb's copy, which holds only in-frame ones; the method was immunoSEQ multiplex PCR. The sample carries roughly 160,000 clones, roughly 80% recorded once. Comments on this clone: Its antigen remains unidentified.

Sequencing was done on a sample of PBMCs. This TCR derives from a male donor in good health and CMV-seronegative. The chain couples TRBV5-1 to TRBJ2-2; D possibly corresponds to TRBD1 (5 bases). CDR3 bases: TGCGCCAGCAGCTTGATTTCAGGGTTGTTCACCGGGGAGCTGTTTTTT. Translation: CASSLISGLFTGELFF.